The next 28 T cell receptor beta chains were all read from a single sample in a study of T-cell reconstitution after alpha-beta-depleted transplantation in children. Preparation of the TCRbeta library was carried out with unique molecular identifiers. MiXCR, run by TCRdb on the PCR reads, gives a single entry per CDR3 protein. The table shows about 500,000 distinct CDR3 sequences, with 30% to 35% occurring only once. Sample: PBMCs from the stem cell graft donor, taken from the stem cell graft. These receptors were taken from a human donor who donated a stem cell graft to a child with aplastic anemia.

This clonotype was counted only a few times. V usage is TRBV20-1 and J usage is TRBJ2-1; TRBD2 matches 8 bases. Per the germline V gene, CDR1 is DFQATT and CDR2 is SNEGSKA (reference sequence). J lost 8 bases, V lost 3 bases, and 6 bases had no gene match. The CDR3 consists of 13 residues. The CDR3 bases are TGCAGTGCTAGGGTGAGCGGGAGCGATGAGCAGTTCTTC. The encoded protein is CSARVSGSDEQFF.

J is TRBJ1-1 and V is TRBV5-1, with 8 positions matching TRBD1. J gave up 3 bases and V 2 bases, and 12 bases lay outside the gene matches. Per the germline V gene, CDR1 is SGHRS and CDR2 is YFSETQ. This CDR3 is built from 17 residues. The CDR3 here is CASSLTGTGWEYTEAFF. Here the CDR3 DNA reads TGCGCCAGCAGCTTAACCGGGACAGGATGGGAATACACTGAAGCTTTCTTT.

Comments on this clonotype: A junction boundary mismatches the germline segment, possibly from a read error. The chain links TRBV20-1 to TRBJ1-2; D ambiguous. The CDR3 loop spans 13 amino acids. CDR1 and CDR2 from the germline V gene are DFQATT and SNEGSKA (reference sequence). CDR3 sequence: CSARKDAGYGYAF. The CDR3 coding sequence is TGCAGTGCTAGAAAGGACGCTGGCTATGGCTACGCCTTC.

The chain links TRBV7-2 to TRBJ2-5; D remains unclear. The germline V and J ends were trimmed by 5 bases and 2 bases, with 9 bases remaining between them. Germline V gives CDR1 SGHTA, CDR2 FQGNSA. The CDR3 contains 13 residues. The CDR3 loop reads CASSPYLQETQYF. The CDR3 nucleotides read TGTGCCAGCAGCCCATATCTTCAAGAGACCCAGTACTTC.

The J gene is TRBJ1-1, the V gene TRBV14; no firm D call. CDR3 size: 14 residues. Germline loops: CDR1 SGHDN, CDR2 FVKESK. V was clipped by 4 bases and J by 3 bases, with 12 bases between them. CDR3 loop: CASSPTAFYTEAFF. CDR3 in DNA: TGTGCCAGCAGCCCTACGGCCTTTTACACTGAAGCTTTCTTT.

The CDR3 DNA follows: TGTGCCAGCAGCCTAGCCGGGCCTTCTAATGAAAAACTGTTTTTT. It specifies CASSLAGPSNEKLFF. The chain carries TRBV5-6 and TRBJ1-4; D not resolved. Trimming cost V 4 bases and J 3 bases, with 13 bases left between them. CDR3 length: 15 residues. The V gene's germline CDR1 is SGHDT and CDR2 YYEEEE.

The rearrangement joins TRBV12-3 or TRBV12-4 to TRBJ2-7; 8 bases are shared with TRBD2. This CDR3 contains 14 residues. V was clipped by 5 bases and J by 2 bases; unmatched bases: 5. CDR3 sequence reads: CASSIGLAPYEQYF. DNA of the CDR3: TGTGCCAGCAGTATAGGACTAGCCCCCTACGAGCAGTACTTC.

The CDR3 is CASSRGGRAYEQYV. CDR3 nucleotides: TGTGCCAGCAGCCGAGGGGGGAGGGCCTACGAGCAGTACGTC. The J gene is TRBJ2-7, the V gene TRBV7-9; the D gene is possibly TRBD2 (7 bases). V was cut by 5 bases and J by 2 bases, with 13 bases left in between. The CDR3 consists of 14 residues. The V gene's germline CDR1 is SEHNR and CDR2 FQNEAQ (reference sequence).

V usage is TRBV6-2 or TRBV6-3 and J usage is TRBJ2-1; either TRBD1 or TRBD2 may fit D (5 bases each). The ends were cut back, 0 bases at V and 6 bases at J, with 15 bases in the middle. The germline CDR1 and CDR2 sequences are MNHEY and SVGEGT. The CDR3 consists of 16 residues. CDR3 DNA sequence: TGTGCCAGCAGTTACTCGAAGATATCTGGGGGCAATGAGCAGTTCTTC. Translated: CASSYSKISGGNEQFF.

This rearrangement joins TRBV29-1 to TRBJ2-7; perhaps TRBD2 as D (6 bases). The CDR3 extends over 15 amino acids. Germline-derived CDR1 and CDR2 are SQVTM and ANQGSEA. Trimming cost V 5 bases and J 1 base, with 18 bases left between them. This chain's CDR3 is CSVRTGSGRSYEQYF. CDR3 sequence (DNA): TGCAGCGTTCGAACAGGCTCTGGGAGGTCCTACGAGCAGTACTTC.

V gene TRBV6-5 combines with J gene TRBJ2-2; D remains ambiguous. The CDR3 totals 15 residues. V was pared by 3 bases and J by 7 bases, with 15 bases between. Germline values: CDR1 MNHEY, CDR2 SVGAGI. CDR3 sequence (DNA): TGTGCCAGCAGTTATTTGGTCCCCCGAGACGGGGAGCTGTTTTTT. Protein: CASSYLVPRDGELFF.

This clonotype was found a few times. This sequence joins TRBV5-1 and TRBJ2-1; 9 bases are shared with TRBD1. The germline CDR1 and CDR2 sequences are SGHRS and YFSETQ. V trimming: 4 bases; J trimming: 7 bases; junction bases outside the gene matches: 6. This CDR3 comprises 14 residues. CDR3 amino acids: CASSPGQGQNEQFF. The DNA for the CDR3 is TGCGCCAGCAGCCCGGGACAGGGTCAGAATGAGCAGTTCTTC. The complete variable domain, with remaining parts taken from reference TRBV5-1 and TRBJ2-1, reads KAGVTQTPRYLIKTRGQQVTLSCSPISGHRSVSWYQQTPGQGLQFLFEYFSETQRNKGNFPGRFSGRQFSNSRSEMNVSTLELGDSALYLCASSPGQGQNEQFFGPGTRLTVL.

The rearrangement uses TRBV7-2 and TRBJ2-3, with D possibly matching TRBD2 (6 bases). With 4 bases removed from V and 1 base from J, the gap between germline ends came to 12 bases. CDR3 length: 15 residues. Germline V CDR1 and CDR2: SGHTA, FQGNSA. CDR3 region: CASSSAGLGTDTQYF. CDR3 sequence (DNA): TGTGCCAGCAGCTCTGCGGGGCTCGGCACAGATACGCAGTATTTT. The full variable domain, in which reference TRBV7-2 and TRBJ2-3 provide the parts outside the CDR3, is GAGVSQSPSNKVTEKGKDVELRCDPISGHTALYWYRQSLGQGLEFLIYFQGNSAPDKSGLPSDRFSAERTGGSVSTLTIQRTQQEDSAVYLCASSSAGLGTDTQYFGPGTRLTVL.

There are many counts of this clonotype. V is TRBV20-1 and J is TRBJ2-7; 7 bases fit TRBD2. V shed 3 bases and J 3 bases; nucleotides not matched to a gene: 5. The CDR3 is made up of 13 amino acids. Looked up from germline, CDR1 is DFQATT and CDR2 is SNEGSKA (reference sequence). The CDR3 nucleotides read TGCAGTGCTAGTTTACCGGGGGGCTACGAGCAGTACTTC. It specifies CSASLPGGYEQYF.

The chain joins TRBV4-3 to TRBJ1-2, with D possibly TRBD1 on 6 matching bases. The ends were cut back, 1 base at V and 1 base at J, with 10 bases in the middle. In germline, CDR1 is LGHNA, CDR2 YSLEER. This CDR3 spans 15 amino acids. Written as DNA, the CDR3 is TGCGCCAGCAGCCAAGGGCCAGGGGATAACTATGGCTACACCTTC. It yields the protein CASSQGPGDNYGYTF.

The chain employs TRBV6-5 and TRBJ2-2; D may be TRBD2 (6 bases). Germline V gene sequence: CDR1 MNHEY, CDR2 SVGAGI. This CDR3 comprises 19 residues. V was trimmed by 2 bases and J by 4 bases, leaving 23 bases between them. This CDR3 reads CASSYGREPGLQITGELFF. The CDR3 nucleotides are TGTGCCAGCAGTTACGGTCGAGAACCGGGACTTCAAATCACCGGGGAGCTGTTTTTT.

The gene calls are TRBV6-1 and TRBJ2-2; tentatively, D is TRBD2 (6 bases). From germline, CDR1 is MNHNS and CDR2 SASEGT. This CDR3 is 14 amino acids long. V was cut by 7 bases and J by 5 bases, with 14 bases left in between. The CDR3 reads CASKPSGPTGELFF. DNA of the CDR3: TGTGCCAGCAAACCCAGCGGGCCGACCGGGGAGCTGTTTTTT.

This clonotype occurred a few times. The chain has TRBV7-2 and TRBJ1-5; no clear D gene. The CDR3 runs to 13 residues. Between the trimmed V and J ends, which lost 0 bases and 4 bases, there was a span of 4 bases. Germline V gene sequence: CDR1 SGHTA, CDR2 FQGNSA. CDR3 nucleotides: TGTGCCAGCAGCTTAGCCCTAAATCAGCCCCAGCATTTT. Encoded protein: CASSLALNQPQHF.

For this clonotype: At one end, the junction sequence differs from germline, possibly due to a read error. The gene calls are TRBV4-2 and TRBJ2-3; perhaps TRBD2 as D (6 bases). The CDR3 consists of 15 residues. Per germline, CDR1 LGHNA and CDR2 YNFKEQ. The CDR3 reads CASSPGTLVTDTRYF. CDR3 coding DNA: TGTGCCAGCAGCCCCGGGACTCTCGTGACAGATACGCGGTATTTT.

This clonotype has only a few counts. The J gene is TRBJ1-5, the V gene TRBV12-3 or TRBV12-4, with 8 bases identical to TRBD1. Trimming took 5 bases from V and 7 from J; bases not matched to a gene: 13. The CDR3 sequence is 16 residues long. The CDR3 sequence is CASSTQGALANQPQHF. The DNA for the CDR3 is TGTGCCAGCAGTACGCAGGGGGCCCTCGCTAACCAGCCCCAGCATTTT.

The genes are TRBV5-1 and TRBJ2-1, with D perhaps TRBD2 (6 bases). The CDR3 length is 13 residues. V dropped 0 bases and J dropped 10 bases, with 11 bases sitting between them. Per germline, CDR1 SGHRS and CDR2 YFSETQ. The CDR3 sequence is CASSLAGEREQFF. CDR3 DNA: TGCGCCAGCAGCTTGGCGGGGGAACGAGAGCAGTTCTTC.

This CDR3 is CASSLGGKTNYGYTF. The DNA of the CDR3 is TGTGCCAGCAGTTTAGGGGGGAAGACGAACTATGGCTACACCTTC. This sequence joins TRBV28 and TRBJ1-2; TRBD1 might be the D (5 bases). The CDR3 is 15 amino acids. Germline V CDR1 and CDR2: MDHEN, SYDVKM. V was cut by 2 bases and J by 2 bases, with 12 bases left in between.

The sample holds a few counts of this clonotype. The V call is TRBV4-2, the J call TRBJ2-3; no clear D gene. The length of the CDR3 is 15 residues. The germline V gene encodes CDR1 LGHNA and CDR2 YNFKEQ. The V and J ends lost 1 base and 0 bases respectively, with 8 bases between them. The CDR3 DNA is TGTGCCAGCAGCCAAGCGGATTCCAGCACAGATACGCAGTATTTT. It translates to CASSQADSSTDTQYF.

The CDR3 loop reads CASSQGLAGPTGELFF. In DNA, the CDR3 is TGTGCCAGCAGCCAAGGACTAGCGGGGCCCACCGGGGAGCTGTTTTTT. V is TRBV28 and J is TRBJ2-2; TRBD2 matches at 12 bases. J gave up 4 bases and V 6 bases, and 6 bases lay outside the gene matches. Germline CDR1 and CDR2: MDHEN and SYDVKM. The CDR3 has 16 residues.

The chain has TRBV20-1 and TRBJ2-1; TRBD2 matches 10 bases. CDR3 size: 14 residues. V gave up 7 bases and J gave up 8 bases; unmatched junction bases: 11. Germline V CDR1 and CDR2: DFQATT, SNEGSKA (reference sequence). CDR3 sequence (DNA): TGCAGTGTTTCAGCGGGAGGGTTTACTCATGAGCAGTTCTTC. Translated: CSVSAGGFTHEQFF.

The chain links TRBV19 to TRBJ1-1; 7 bases agree with TRBD1. The CDR3 is 15 residues long. Germline lookup yields CDR1 LNHDA and CDR2 SQIVND (reference sequence). The trim removed 3 bases at V and 3 bases at J, leaving 7 bases unmatched. Here the CDR3 reads CASSIGGGADTEAFF. CDR3 bases: TGTGCCAGTAGTATTGGAGGGGGCGCAGACACTGAAGCTTTCTTT.

This clonotype was seen more than once but under ten times. The rearrangement uses TRBV29-1 and TRBJ1-4; D is perhaps TRBD1 (5 bases). The germline gives CDR1 SQVTM, CDR2 ANQGSEA. V lost 7 bases and J lost 7, with 22 bases in between. The CDR3 length is 15 residues. Here the CDR3 reads CSAQQWGRRGEKLFF. In DNA form, the CDR3 reads TGCAGCGCCCAGCAATGGGGACGCCGGGGTGAAAAACTGTTTTTT.

The chain recombines TRBV18 with TRBJ2-7; possibly TRBD2 for D (7 bases). The CDR3 is 15 residues long. The V gene's germline CDR1 is KGHSH and CDR2 LQKENI. The V end was cut by 4 bases, the J end by 7 bases, with 20 bases between. CDR3 in amino acids: CASSRTGRGAWEQYV. As DNA, the CDR3 is TGTGCCAGCTCACGGACCGGACGGGGGGCGTGGGAGCAGTACGTC.